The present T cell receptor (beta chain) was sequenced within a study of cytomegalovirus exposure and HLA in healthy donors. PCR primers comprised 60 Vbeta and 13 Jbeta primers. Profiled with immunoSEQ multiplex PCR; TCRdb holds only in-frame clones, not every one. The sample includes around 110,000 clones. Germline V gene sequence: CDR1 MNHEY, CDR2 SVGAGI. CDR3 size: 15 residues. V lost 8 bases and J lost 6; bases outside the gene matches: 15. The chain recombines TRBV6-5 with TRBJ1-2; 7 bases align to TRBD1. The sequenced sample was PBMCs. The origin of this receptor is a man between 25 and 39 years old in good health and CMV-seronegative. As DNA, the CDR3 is TGTGCCAGCGCGCGGGGACTTACAGGGGACAATGGCTACACCTTC. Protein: CASARGLTGDNGYTF.